The 17 T cell receptor beta chains below were found in one sample sequenced in a study of a mutant IDH1 vaccine in newly diagnosed glioma. Here immunoSEQ multiplex PCR was the method, and the copy in TCRdb shows in-frame clones only, minus some. This table holds over 50,000 clones, about 90% found once. No antigen has been identified for these receptors. The time point here: week 5, during vaccination. The study gave 300 ug of mutant IDH1 20-mer peptide per vaccine dose, with topical imiquimod. The source was PBMCs, collected from a glioma patient whose treatment included an IDH1 peptide vaccine. The receptors were gathered from a woman aged 40 to 49 with glioma.

The chain joins TRBV10-3 to TRBJ2-7; D may match TRBD1 or TRBD2 (5 bases each). The V end lost 7 bases, the J end lost 0 bases, and 10 bases lay between the germline ends. Germline-derived CDR1 and CDR2 are ENHRY and SYGVKD. The CDR3 has 13 amino acids. The CDR3, as DNA: TGTGCCATCAACCGGGACGCCTCCTACGAGCAGTACTTC. Protein: CAINRDASYEQYF.

The CDR3 sequence is CASSFEGTYTEAFF. The CDR3 DNA reads as TGTGCCAGCAGCTTCGAGGGGACTTACACTGAAGCTTTCTTT. The chain joins TRBV5-8 to TRBJ1-1, with TRBD1 as a possible D gene (5 bases). The V end lost 2 bases, the J end lost 3 bases, and 11 bases lay between the germline ends. Germline assignment: CDR1 SGHTS and CDR2 YDEGEE. The CDR3 length is 14 residues. The complete variable domain, with remaining parts taken from reference TRBV5-8 and TRBJ1-1, reads EAGVTQSPTHLIKTRGQQATLRCSPISGHTSVYWYQQALGLGLQFLLWYDEGEERNRGNFPPRFSGRQFPNYSSELNVNALELEDSALYLCASSFEGTYTEAFFGQGTRLTVV.

In DNA form, the CDR3 reads TGCGCCAGCAGTGAGTCGTCCAGGGGGCGCGGGCAGCCCCAGCATTTT. Encoded protein: CASSESSRGRGQPQHF. This chain connects TRBV10-2 to TRBJ1-5; TRBD1 matches 8 bases. The germline V gene has CDR1 WSHSY and CDR2 SAAADI. This CDR3 contains 16 residues. The V and J ends lost 0 bases and 7 bases, in that order; junction bases with no gene match: 8.

The J gene is TRBJ2-7, the V gene TRBV6-6; D is perhaps TRBD1 or TRBD2 (5 bases each). The CDR3 contains 16 residues. Trimming cost V 0 bases and J 7 bases, with 19 bases left between them. In germline, CDR1 is MNHNY, CDR2 SVGAGI (reference sequence). The CDR3 bases are TGTGCCAGCAGTTACTCGTTCCAGGGACCCCCCTGGGAGCAGTACTTC. This codes for CASSYSFQGPPWEQYF.

The V call is TRBV5-1, the J call TRBJ1-6, with 7 bases identical to TRBD1. The trim removed 0 bases at V and 7 bases at J, leaving 4 bases unmatched. CDR1 is SGHRS, CDR2 YFSETQ, per germline. This CDR3 has 15 residues. CDR3 DNA sequence: TGCGCCAGCAGCTTGGGACAGGGAGAGAATTCACCCCTCCACTTT. It yields the protein CASSLGQGENSPLHF.

V is TRBV6-5 and J is TRBJ2-5, with 12 positions matching TRBD2. Germline-derived CDR1 and CDR2 are MNHEY and SVGAGI. The CDR3 runs 15 residues. With 5 bases clipped from V and 7 bases from J, the junction kept 8 bases outside the gene matches. The CDR3 region has the DNA TGTGCCAGCAGTGGAGGACTAGCGGGACAGGGGACCCAGTACTTC. Translation: CASSGGLAGQGTQYF.

The chain carries TRBV11-2 and TRBJ2-7; D might be TRBD1 or TRBD2, each matching 5 bases. Germline V gene data show CDR1 as SGHAT and CDR2 as FQNNGV. Trimming took 0 bases from V and 5 from J, leaving 5 bases between them. There are 12 residues in the CDR3. CDR3 sequence (DNA): TGTGCCAGCAGCTTAGAGGGGGACGAGCAGTACTTC. Protein: CASSLEGDEQYF.

The chain joins TRBV9 to TRBJ1-1; D gene unclear. CDR1 is SGDLS and CDR2 is YYNGEE in the germline V gene. V lost 2 bases to trimming and J lost 4 bases, with 6 bases between them. The CDR3 consists of 12 residues. CDR3 in amino acids: CASSVMSTEAFF. DNA of the CDR3: TGTGCCAGCAGCGTTATGAGCACTGAAGCTTTCTTT.

The chain employs TRBV6-5 and TRBJ1-2; unclear D gene. Trimming shortened V by 2 bases and J by 5 bases, and 12 bases separated the two germline ends. CDR1 and CDR2 (germline): MNHEY, SVGAGI. The CDR3 extends over 14 amino acids. The CDR3 DNA is TGTGCCAGCAGTTACGATCGGAAGGGATATGGCTACACCTTC. Amino acid sequence: CASSYDRKGYGYTF.

The chain is built from TRBV7-2 and TRBJ1-1; the D gene is possibly TRBD1 (6 bases). From germline, CDR1 is SGHTA and CDR2 FQGNSA. There are 15 residues in the CDR3. V was pared by 3 bases and J by 5 bases, with 16 bases between. The CDR3 nucleotides are TGTGCCAGCAGCTTTAAGGGGGGCGGGTTGACTGAAGCTTTCTTT. Its translation: CASSFKGGGLTEAFF.

V usage is TRBV5-1 and J usage is TRBJ1-1, with a possible D match to TRBD1 (5 bases). V lost 4 bases and J 0 bases, leaving 19 bases between the germline ends. The germline CDR1 and CDR2 sequences are SGHRS and YFSETQ. The CDR3 loop spans 17 amino acids. This chain's CDR3 is CASSLEPGFLMNTEAFF. As DNA, the CDR3 is TGCGCCAGCAGCCTGGAGCCAGGGTTCCTCATGAACACTGAAGCTTTCTTT.

V usage is TRBV4-3 and J usage is TRBJ1-3, with a weak D call TRBD1 (6 bases). The CDR3 length is 16 residues. Germline V gives CDR1 LGHNA, CDR2 YSLEER. V lost 0 bases and J 0 bases, leaving 9 bases between the germline ends. The CDR3 DNA reads TGCGCCAGCAGCCAAGAACAGGGATTCTCTGGAAACACCATATATTTT. Translation gives CASSQEQGFSGNTIYF.

The rearrangement uses TRBV25-1 and TRBJ1-1, with 8 nucleotides matching TRBD1. V lost 4 bases, J lost 5 bases, and 9 bases stayed unmatched. The CDR3 sequence is 15 residues long. From germline, CDR1 is MGHDK and CDR2 SYGVNS. CDR3 DNA sequence: TGTGCCAGCAGTGGGCTTGGACAGGGAAGGACTGAAGCTTTCTTT. It encodes CASSGLGQGRTEAFF.

The J gene is TRBJ1-2, the V gene TRBV18, with TRBD1 identical over 8 bases. V was clipped by 3 bases and J by 1 base; unmatched bases: 4. Germline V gene lookup returns CDR1 KGHSH and CDR2 LQKENI. This CDR3 has 15 residues. The CDR3 DNA reads TGTGCCAGCTCACCCCTGGACAGGGTTAACTATGGCTACACCTTC. It encodes CASSPLDRVNYGYTF.

This chain connects TRBV5-1 to TRBJ1-3, with unresolved D. V lost 5 bases, J lost 0 bases, and 12 bases lay in between. From germline, CDR1 is SGHRS and CDR2 YFSETQ. CDR3 size: 15 residues. Here the CDR3 DNA reads TGCGCCAGCAGGGACGGCCCTGACTCTGGAAACACCATATATTTT. Translation gives CASRDGPDSGNTIYF.

CDR3 amino acids: CASSSDRDRQPQHF. CDR3 bases: TGTGCCAGCAGTTCCGACAGGGATCGTCAGCCCCAGCATTTT. The V gene is TRBV6-5, the J gene TRBJ1-5; 7 bases align to TRBD1. CDR1 and CDR2 from the germline V gene are MNHEY and SVGAGI. CDR3 length: 14 amino acids. Trimming cost V 4 bases and J 6 bases; bases outside gene matches: 6.

V gene TRBV5-1 combines with J gene TRBJ2-7, with TRBD2 matching over 9 bases. This CDR3 has 16 amino acids. The germline CDR1 and CDR2 sequences are SGHRS and YFSETQ. V lost 0 bases and J lost 4; bases outside the gene matches: 8. The CDR3 coding sequence is TGCGCCAGCAGCTTGGCGCCGACTAGCGGATCATACGAGCAGTACTTC. Its translation is CASSLAPTSGSYEQYF.